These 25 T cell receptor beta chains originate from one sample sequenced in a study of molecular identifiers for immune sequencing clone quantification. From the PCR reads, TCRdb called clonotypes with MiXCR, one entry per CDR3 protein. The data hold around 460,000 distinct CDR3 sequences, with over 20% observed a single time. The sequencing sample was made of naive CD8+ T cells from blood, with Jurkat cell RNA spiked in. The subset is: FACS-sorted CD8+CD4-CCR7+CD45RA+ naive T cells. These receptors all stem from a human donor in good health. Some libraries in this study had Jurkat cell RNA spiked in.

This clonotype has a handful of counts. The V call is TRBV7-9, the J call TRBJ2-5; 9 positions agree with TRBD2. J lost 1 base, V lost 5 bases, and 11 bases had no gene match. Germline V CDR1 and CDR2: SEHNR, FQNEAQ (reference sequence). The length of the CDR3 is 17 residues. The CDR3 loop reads CASSPSLAGGLQETQYF. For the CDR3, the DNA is TGTGCCAGCAGCCCGTCCCTCGCGGGGGGGCTCCAAGAGACCCAGTACTTC.

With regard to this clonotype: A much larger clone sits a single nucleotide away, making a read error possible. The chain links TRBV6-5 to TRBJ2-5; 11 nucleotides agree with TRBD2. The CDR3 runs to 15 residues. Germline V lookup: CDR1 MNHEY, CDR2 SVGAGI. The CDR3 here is CAGSLAGGPQETQYF. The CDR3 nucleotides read TGTGCCGGCAGTCTAGCGGGGGGTCCCCAAGAGACCCAGTACTTC.

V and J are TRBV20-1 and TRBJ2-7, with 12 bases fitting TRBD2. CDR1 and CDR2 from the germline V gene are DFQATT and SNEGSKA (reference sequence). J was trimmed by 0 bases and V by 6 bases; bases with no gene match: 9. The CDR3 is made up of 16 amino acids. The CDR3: CSAHGLAGLSSYEQYF. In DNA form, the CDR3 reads TGCAGTGCCCACGGACTAGCGGGATTAAGCTCCTACGAGCAGTACTTC.

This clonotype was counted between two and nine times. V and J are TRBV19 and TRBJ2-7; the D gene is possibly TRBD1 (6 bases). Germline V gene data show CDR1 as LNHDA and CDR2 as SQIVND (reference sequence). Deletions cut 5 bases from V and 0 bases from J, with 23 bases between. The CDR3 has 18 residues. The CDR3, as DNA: TGTGCCAGTAGTGCAAGACAGGAGCTCACCCCCGACTCCTACGAGCAGTACTTC. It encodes CASSARQELTPDSYEQYF.

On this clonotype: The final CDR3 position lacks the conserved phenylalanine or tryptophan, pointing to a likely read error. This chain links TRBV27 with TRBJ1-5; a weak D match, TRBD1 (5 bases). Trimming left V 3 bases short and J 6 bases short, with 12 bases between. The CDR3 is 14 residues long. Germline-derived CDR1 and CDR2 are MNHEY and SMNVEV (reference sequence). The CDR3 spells CASSFAGTGQPQHL. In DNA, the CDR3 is TGTGCCAGCAGTTTCGCAGGGACGGGTCAGCCCCAGCATTTG.

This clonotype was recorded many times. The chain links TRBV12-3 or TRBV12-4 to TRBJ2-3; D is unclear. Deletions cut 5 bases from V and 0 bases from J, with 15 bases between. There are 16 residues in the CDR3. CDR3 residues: CASSTISGPSTDTQYF. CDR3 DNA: TGTGCCAGCAGTACGATATCAGGCCCTAGCACAGATACGCAGTATTTT.

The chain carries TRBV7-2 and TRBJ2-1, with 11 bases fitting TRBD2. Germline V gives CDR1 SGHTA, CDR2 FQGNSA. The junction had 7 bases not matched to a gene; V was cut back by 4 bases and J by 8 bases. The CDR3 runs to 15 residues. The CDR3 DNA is TGTGCCAGCAGCTCAACTAGCGGGAGTGTCTATGAGCAGTTCTTC. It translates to CASSSTSGSVYEQFF.

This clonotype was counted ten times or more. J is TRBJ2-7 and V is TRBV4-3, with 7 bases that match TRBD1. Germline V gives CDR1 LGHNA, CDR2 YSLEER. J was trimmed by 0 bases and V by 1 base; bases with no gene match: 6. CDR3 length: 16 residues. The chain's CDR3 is CASSQGRTGSSYEQYF. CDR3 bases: TGCGCCAGCAGCCAAGGGCGGACAGGTAGCTCCTACGAGCAGTACTTC.

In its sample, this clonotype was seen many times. CDR3 residues: CASSPAAGGSNYYEQYF. The CDR3 DNA follows: TGTGCCAGCAGCCCTGCCGCGGGGGGCTCGAACTACTACGAGCAGTACTTC. V usage is TRBV5-4 and J usage is TRBJ2-7; 8 bases map to TRBD2. The CDR3 consists of 17 residues. V gave up 4 bases and J gave up 3 bases; unmatched junction bases: 15. CDR1 is SGHNT and CDR2 is YYREEE in the germline V gene (reference sequence).

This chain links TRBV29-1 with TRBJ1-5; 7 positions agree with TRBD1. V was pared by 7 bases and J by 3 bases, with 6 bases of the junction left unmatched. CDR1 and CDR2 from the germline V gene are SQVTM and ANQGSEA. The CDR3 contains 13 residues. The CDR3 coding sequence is TGCAGCGCCCAGACAGGGAACAATCAGCCCCAGCATTTT. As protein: CSAQTGNNQPQHF.

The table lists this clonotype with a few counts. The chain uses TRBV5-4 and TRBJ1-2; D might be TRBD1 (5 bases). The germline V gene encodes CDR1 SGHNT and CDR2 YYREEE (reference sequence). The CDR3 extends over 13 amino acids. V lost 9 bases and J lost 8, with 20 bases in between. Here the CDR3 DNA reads TGTGCCACCCTAAGACCAGGGACTGGAGGCTACACCTTC. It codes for CATLRPGTGGYTF.

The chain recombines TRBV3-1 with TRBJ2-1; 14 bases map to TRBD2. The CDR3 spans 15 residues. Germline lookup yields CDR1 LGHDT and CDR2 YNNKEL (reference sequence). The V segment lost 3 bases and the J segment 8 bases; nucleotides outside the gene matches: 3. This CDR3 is CASSHPTSGRDEQFF. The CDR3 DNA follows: TGTGCCAGCAGCCACCCGACTAGCGGGAGGGATGAGCAGTTCTTC.

The chain's CDR3 is CSAMGAMNTEAFF. CDR3 nucleotide sequence: TGCAGTGCTATGGGGGCCATGAACACTGAAGCTTTCTTT. V gene TRBV20-1 combines with J gene TRBJ1-1; D possibly corresponds to TRBD1 (6 bases). Trimming left V 4 bases short and J 0 bases short, with 9 bases between. The CDR3 is 13 residues long. The germline CDR1 and CDR2 sequences are DFQATT and SNEGSKA (reference sequence).

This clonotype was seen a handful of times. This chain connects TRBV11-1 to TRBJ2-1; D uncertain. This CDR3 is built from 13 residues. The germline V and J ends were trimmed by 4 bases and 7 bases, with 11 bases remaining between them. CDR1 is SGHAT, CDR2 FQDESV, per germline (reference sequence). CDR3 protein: CASSYNSWNEQFF. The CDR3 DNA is TGTGCCAGCAGCTATAACAGTTGGAATGAGCAGTTCTTC.

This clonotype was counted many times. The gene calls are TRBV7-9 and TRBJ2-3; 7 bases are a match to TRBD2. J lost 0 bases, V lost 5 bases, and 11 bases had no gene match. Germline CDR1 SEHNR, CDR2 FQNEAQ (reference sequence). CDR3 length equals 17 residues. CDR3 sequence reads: CASSPRASGYSTDTQYF. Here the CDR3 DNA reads TGTGCCAGCAGCCCTCGAGCTAGCGGATATAGCACAGATACGCAGTATTTT.

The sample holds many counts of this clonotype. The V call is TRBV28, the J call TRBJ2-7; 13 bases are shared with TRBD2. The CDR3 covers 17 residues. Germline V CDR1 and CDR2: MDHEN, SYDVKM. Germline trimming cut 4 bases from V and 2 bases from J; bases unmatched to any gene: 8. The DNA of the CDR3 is TGTGCCAGCAGTTCCATCTCACTAGCGGGAGGGACCTACGAGCAGTACTTC. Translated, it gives CASSSISLAGGTYEQYF. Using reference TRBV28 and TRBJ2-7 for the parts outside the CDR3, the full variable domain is DVKVTQSSRYLVKRTGEKVFLECVQDMDHENMFWYRQDPGLGLRLIYFSYDVKMKEKGDIPEGYSVSREKKERFSLILESASTNQTSMYLCASSSISLAGGTYEQYFGPGTRLTVT.

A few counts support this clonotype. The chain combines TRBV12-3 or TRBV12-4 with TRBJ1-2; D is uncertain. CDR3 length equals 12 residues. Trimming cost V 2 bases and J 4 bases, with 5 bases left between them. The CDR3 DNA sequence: TGTGCCAGCAGTTTATTCCTCTATGGCTACACCTTC. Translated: CASSLFLYGYTF.

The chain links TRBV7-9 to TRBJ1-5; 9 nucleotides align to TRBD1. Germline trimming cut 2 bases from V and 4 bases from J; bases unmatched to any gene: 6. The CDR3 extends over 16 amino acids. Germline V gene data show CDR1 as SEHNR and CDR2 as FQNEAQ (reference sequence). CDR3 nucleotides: TGTGCCAGCAGCTTATCAGAAGGACAGGGGAATCAGCCCCAGCATTTT. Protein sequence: CASSLSEGQGNQPQHF.

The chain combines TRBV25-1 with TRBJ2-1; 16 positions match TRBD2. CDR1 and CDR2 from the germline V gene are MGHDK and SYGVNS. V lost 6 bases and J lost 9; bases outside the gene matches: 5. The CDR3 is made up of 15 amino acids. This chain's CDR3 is CASSEGLAGGGEQFF. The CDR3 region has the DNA TGTGCCAGCAGCGAGGGACTAGCGGGAGGGGGTGAGCAGTTCTTC.

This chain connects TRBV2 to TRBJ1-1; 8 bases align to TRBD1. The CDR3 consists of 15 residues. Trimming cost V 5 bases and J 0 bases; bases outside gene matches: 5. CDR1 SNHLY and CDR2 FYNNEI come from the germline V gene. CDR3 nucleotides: TGTGCCAGCAGTCCACCAGGGGGCCTGAACACTGAAGCTTTCTTT. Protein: CASSPPGGLNTEAFF. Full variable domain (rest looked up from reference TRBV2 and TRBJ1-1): EPEVTQTPSHQVTQMGQEVILRCVPISNHLYFYWYRQILGQKVEFLVSFYNNEISEKSEIFDDQFSVERPDGSNFTLKIRSTKLEDSAMYFCASSPPGGLNTEAFFGQGTRLTVV.

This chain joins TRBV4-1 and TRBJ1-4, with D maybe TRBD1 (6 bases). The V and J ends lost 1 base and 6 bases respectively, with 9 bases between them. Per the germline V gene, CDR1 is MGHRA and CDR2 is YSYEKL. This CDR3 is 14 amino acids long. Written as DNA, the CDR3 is TGCGCCAGCAGCCAAGCCAGGGGAGATGAAAAACTGTTTTTT. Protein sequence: CASSQARGDEKLFF.

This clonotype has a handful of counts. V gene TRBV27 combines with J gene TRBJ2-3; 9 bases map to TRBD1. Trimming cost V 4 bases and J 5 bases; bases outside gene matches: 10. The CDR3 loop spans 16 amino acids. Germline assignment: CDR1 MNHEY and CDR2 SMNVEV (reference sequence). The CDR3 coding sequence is TGTGCCAGCAGTTCCCAACCGGGACAGGGCCGAGATACGCAGTATTTT. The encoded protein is CASSSQPGQGRDTQYF.

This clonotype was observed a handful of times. The CDR3 spells CSARKKTTYEQYF. In nucleotides, the CDR3 is TGCAGTGCTAGGAAAAAGACTACTTACGAGCAGTACTTC. The chain joins TRBV20-1 to TRBJ2-7; possible D gene TRBD2, 5 bases. CDR3 length: 13 residues. The germline V and J ends were trimmed by 3 bases and 4 bases, with 13 bases remaining between them. Germline V gene sequence: CDR1 DFQATT, CDR2 SNEGSKA (reference sequence).

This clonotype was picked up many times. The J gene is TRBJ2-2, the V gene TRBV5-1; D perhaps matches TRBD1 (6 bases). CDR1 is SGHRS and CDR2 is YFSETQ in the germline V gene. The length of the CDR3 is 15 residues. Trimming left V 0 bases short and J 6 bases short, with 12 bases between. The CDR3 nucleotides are TGCGCCAGCAGCTTGGGGACAGAAAGAGCCGGGGAGCTGTTTTTT. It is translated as CASSLGTERAGELFF. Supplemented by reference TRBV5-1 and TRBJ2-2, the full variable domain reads KAGVTQTPRYLIKTRGQQVTLSCSPISGHRSVSWYQQTPGQGLQFLFEYFSETQRNKGNFPGRFSGRQFSNSRSEMNVSTLELGDSALYLCASSLGTERAGELFFGEGSRLTVL.

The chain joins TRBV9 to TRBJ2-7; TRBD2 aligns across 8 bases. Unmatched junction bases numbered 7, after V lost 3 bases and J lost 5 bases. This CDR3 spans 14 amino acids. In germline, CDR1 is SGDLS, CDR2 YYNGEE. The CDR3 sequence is CASSEGLGHDEQYF. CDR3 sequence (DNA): TGTGCCAGCAGCGAGGGACTAGGACACGACGAGCAGTACTTC.